This TCR beta chain is drawn from a study of blood T cell repertoires in COVID-19. Across the whole study: Samples of COVID-19 (acute and convalescent) were obtained from the United States, Italy and Spain. In each case, the material was cDNA or gDNA derived from T cells, B-cell-depleted T cells, or PBMCs.

Methods used by the authors: Reference gene primer amplification yielded estimated nucleated cell counts. Clones were sequenced by immunoSEQ multiplex PCR, and TCRdb holds only the in-frame ones, with some missing. That table furnishes V, J and clone size, whereas the DNA furnished D and trimming. Altogether approximately 50,000 clones are present, roughly 83% being singletons, with the ten largest covering under 30%. The germline gives CDR1 SGHRS, CDR2 YFSETQ. V shed 5 bases, J shed 0 bases, and the junction held 7 bases outside the gene matches. The length of the CDR3 is 16 residues. This chain uses TRBV5-1 with TRBJ2-1; TRBD2 matches at 8 bases. The sequenced sample was peripheral blood. The TCR comes from a woman older than 75 with acute or convalescent COVID-19. In DNA form, the CDR3 reads TGCGCCAGCAGTACGGCGGGGGGATTCTCCTACAATGAGCAGTTCTTC. It yields the protein CASSTAGGFSYNEQFF.